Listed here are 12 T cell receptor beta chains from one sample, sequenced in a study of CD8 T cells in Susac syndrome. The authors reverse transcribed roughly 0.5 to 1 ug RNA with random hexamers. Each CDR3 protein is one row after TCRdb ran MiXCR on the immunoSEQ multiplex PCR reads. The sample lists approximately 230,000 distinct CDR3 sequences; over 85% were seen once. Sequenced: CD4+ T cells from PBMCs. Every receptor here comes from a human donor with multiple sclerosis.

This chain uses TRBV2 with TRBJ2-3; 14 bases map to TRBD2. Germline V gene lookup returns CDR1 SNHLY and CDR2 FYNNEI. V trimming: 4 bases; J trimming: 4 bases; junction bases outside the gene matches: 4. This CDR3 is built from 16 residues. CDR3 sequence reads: CASSVRLAGGADTQYF. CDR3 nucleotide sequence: TGTGCCAGCAGTGTTCGACTAGCGGGAGGGGCAGATACGCAGTATTTT.

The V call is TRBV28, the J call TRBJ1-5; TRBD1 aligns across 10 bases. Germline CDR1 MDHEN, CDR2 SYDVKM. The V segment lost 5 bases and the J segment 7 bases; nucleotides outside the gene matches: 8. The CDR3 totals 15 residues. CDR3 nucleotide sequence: TGTGCCAGCAGTGCTCGGGGACAGGGGACGCAGCCCCAGCATTTT. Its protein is CASSARGQGTQPQHF.

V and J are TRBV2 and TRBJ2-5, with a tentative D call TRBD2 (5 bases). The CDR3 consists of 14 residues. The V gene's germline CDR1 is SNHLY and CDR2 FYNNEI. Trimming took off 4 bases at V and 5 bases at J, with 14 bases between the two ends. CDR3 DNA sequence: TGTGCCAGCAGTGCCGGACTGGGAGTCGAGACCCAGTACTTC. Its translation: CASSAGLGVETQYF.

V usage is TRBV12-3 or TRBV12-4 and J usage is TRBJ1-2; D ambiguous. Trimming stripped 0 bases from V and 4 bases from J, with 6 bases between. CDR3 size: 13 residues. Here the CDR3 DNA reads TGTGCCAGCAGTTTAGCGGGGAGCTATGGCTACACCTTC. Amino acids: CASSLAGSYGYTF.

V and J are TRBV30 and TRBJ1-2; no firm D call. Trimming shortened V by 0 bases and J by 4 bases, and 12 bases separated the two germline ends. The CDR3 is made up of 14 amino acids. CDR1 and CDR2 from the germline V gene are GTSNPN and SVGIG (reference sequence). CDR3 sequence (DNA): TGTGCCTGGAGTGTACGGAACAGAGGCTATGGCTACACCTTC. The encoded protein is CAWSVRNRGYGYTF.

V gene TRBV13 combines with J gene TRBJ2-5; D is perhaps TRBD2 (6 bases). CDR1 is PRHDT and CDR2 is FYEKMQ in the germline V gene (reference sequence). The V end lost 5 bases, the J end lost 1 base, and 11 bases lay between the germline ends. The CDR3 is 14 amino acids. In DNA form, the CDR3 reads TGTGCCAGCAGCCGGGACTCAACCCAAGAGACCCAGTACTTC. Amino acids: CASSRDSTQETQYF.

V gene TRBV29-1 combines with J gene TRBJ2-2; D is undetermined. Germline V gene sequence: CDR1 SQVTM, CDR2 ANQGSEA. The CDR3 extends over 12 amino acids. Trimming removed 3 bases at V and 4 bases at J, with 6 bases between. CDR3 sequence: CSVDQATGELFF. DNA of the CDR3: TGCAGCGTTGATCAGGCCACCGGGGAGCTGTTTTTT.

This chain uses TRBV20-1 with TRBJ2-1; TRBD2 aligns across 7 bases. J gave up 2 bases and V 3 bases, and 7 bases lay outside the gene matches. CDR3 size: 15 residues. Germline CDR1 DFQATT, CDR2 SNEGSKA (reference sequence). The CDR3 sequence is CSASSAGDPYNEQFF. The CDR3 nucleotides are TGCAGTGCTAGCAGCGCGGGAGACCCCTACAATGAGCAGTTCTTC.

CDR3 residues: CASNRDRGHEQYF. DNA for the CDR3: TGTGCCAGCAACCGGGACAGGGGCCACGAGCAGTACTTC. The chain has TRBV28 and TRBJ2-7; 10 bases fit TRBD1. The CDR3 totals 13 residues. Germline V gives CDR1 MDHEN, CDR2 SYDVKM. Losses at the gene ends were 7 bases for V and 5 bases for J; bases not matched to a gene: 5.

DNA of the CDR3: TGTGCCACCAGTGATGCGACAGTGGGAGGCTACACCTTC. This translates into CATSDATVGGYTF. V usage is TRBV24-1 and J usage is TRBJ1-2, with a tentative D call TRBD1 (5 bases). From germline, CDR1 is KGHDR and CDR2 SFDVKD. Trimming pared 3 bases from V and 8 bases from J, leaving 12 bases between. There are 13 residues in the CDR3.

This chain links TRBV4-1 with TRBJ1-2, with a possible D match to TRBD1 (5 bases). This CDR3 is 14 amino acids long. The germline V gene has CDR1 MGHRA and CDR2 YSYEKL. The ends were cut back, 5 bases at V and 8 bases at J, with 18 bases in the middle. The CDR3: CASSVRRGDGGYTF. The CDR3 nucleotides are TGCGCCAGCAGCGTTCGCCGGGGGGACGGAGGCTACACCTTC.

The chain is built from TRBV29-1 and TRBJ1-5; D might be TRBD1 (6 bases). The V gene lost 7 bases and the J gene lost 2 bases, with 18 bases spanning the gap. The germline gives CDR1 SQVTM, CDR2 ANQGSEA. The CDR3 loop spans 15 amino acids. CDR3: CSARSGGNGNQPQHF. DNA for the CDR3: TGCAGCGCCCGGTCGGGGGGCAATGGCAATCAGCCCCAGCATTTT.